The T cell receptor beta chain described here comes from a study of blood T cells in healthy people across ages. A sample-barcoded 5' primer and a J-beta primer mix were used in a second PCR of about 7 to 12 cycles. Each CDR3 protein gets one entry after TCRdb re-called the 5' RACE reads with MiXCR. The table has roughly 2 million distinct CDR3 sequences, 49% seen once. This clonotype was recorded a few times. Russia was home to the donors, healthy Caucasian individuals aged roughly 6 to 100. In each sample, at least 6 million PBMCs were isolated. This TCR derives from a woman aged 40 to 50 in good health. The sequencing sample was made of blood.

The DNA for the CDR3 is TGTGCCAGCAGTTACGATAGGGCGCAGCCCCAGCATTTT. Encoded protein: CASSYDRAQPQHF. This rearrangement joins TRBV6-2 or TRBV6-3 to TRBJ1-5; no clear D. V lost 2 bases and J 7 bases, leaving 9 bases between the germline ends. Germline loops: CDR1 MNHEY, CDR2 SVGEGT. CDR3 size: 13 residues.